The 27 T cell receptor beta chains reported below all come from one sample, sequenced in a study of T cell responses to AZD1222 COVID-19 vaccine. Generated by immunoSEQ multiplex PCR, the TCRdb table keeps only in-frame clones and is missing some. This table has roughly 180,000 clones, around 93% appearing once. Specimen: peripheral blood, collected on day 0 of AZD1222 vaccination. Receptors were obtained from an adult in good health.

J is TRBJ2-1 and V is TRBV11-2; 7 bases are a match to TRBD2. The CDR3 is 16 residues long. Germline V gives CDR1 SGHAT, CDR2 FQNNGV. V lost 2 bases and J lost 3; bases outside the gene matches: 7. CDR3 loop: CASSLRPSGDYNEQFF. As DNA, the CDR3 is TGTGCCAGCAGCTTACGTCCTAGCGGCGACTACAATGAGCAGTTCTTC.

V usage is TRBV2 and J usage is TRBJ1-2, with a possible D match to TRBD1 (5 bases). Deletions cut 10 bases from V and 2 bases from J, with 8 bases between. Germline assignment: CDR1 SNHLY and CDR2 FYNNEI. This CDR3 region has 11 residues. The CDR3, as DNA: TGTGCCACGACAGCGAACTATGGCTACACCTTC. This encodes CATTANYGYTF.

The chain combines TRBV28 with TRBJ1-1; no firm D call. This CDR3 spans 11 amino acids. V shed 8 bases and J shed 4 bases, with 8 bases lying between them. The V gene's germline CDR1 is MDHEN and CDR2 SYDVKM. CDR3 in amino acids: CASFYVTEAFF. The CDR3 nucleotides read TGTGCCAGCTTCTATGTCACTGAAGCTTTCTTT. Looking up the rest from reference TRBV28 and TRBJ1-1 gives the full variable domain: DVKVTQSSRYLVKRTGEKVFLECVQDMDHENMFWYRQDPGLGLRLIYFSYDVKMKEKGDIPEGYSVSREKKERFSLILESASTNQTSMYLCASFYVTEAFFGQGTRLTVV.

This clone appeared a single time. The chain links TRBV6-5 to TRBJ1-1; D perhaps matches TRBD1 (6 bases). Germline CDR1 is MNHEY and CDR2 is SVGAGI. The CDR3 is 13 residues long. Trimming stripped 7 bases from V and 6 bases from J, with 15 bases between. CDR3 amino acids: CASTVRDTAEAFF. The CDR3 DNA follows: TGTGCCAGCACCGTGAGGGACACCGCTGAAGCTTTCTTT.

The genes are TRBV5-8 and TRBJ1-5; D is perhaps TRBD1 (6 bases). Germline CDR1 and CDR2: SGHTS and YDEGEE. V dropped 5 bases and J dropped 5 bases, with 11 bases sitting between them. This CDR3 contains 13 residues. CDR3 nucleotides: TGTGCCAGCAGGGAACGACAGGATCAGCCCCAGCATTTT. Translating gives CASRERQDQPQHF. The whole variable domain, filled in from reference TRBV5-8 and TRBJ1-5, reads EAGVTQSPTHLIKTRGQQATLRCSPISGHTSVYWYQQALGLGLQFLLWYDEGEERNRGNFPPRFSGRQFPNYSSELNVNALELEDSALYLCASRERQDQPQHFGDGTRLSIL.

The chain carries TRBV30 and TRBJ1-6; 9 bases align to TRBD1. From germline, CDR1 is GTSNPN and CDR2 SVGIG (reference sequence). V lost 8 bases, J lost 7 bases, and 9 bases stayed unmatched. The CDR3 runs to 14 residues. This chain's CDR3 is CARTGANANSPLHF. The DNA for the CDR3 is TGTGCCAGGACAGGGGCCAACGCAAATTCACCCCTCCACTTT.

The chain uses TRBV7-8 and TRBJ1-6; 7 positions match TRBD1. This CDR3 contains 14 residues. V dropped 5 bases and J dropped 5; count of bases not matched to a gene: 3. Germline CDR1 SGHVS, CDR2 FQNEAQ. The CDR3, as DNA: TGTGCCAGCAGCCAAACAGGGGATAATTCACCCCTCCACTTT. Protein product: CASSQTGDNSPLHF.

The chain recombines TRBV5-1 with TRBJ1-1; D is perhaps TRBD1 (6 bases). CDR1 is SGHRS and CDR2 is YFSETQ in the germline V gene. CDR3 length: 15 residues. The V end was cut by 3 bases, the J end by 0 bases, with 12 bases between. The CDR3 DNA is TGCGCCAGCAGCTGGGGGGCCAGGGTGAACACTGAAGCTTTCTTT. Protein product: CASSWGARVNTEAFF.

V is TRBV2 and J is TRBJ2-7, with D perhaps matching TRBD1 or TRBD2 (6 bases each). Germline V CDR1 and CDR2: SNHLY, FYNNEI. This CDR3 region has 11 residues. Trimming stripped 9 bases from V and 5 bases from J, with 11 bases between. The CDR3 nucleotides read TGTGCCAGTAGAGGGGGGCACGAGCAGTACTTC. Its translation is CASRGGHEQYF. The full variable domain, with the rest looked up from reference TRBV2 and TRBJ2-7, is EPEVTQTPSHQVTQMGQEVILRCVPISNHLYFYWYRQILGQKVEFLVSFYNNEISEKSEIFDDQFSVERPDGSNFTLKIRSTKLEDSAMYFCASRGGHEQYFGPGTRLTVT.

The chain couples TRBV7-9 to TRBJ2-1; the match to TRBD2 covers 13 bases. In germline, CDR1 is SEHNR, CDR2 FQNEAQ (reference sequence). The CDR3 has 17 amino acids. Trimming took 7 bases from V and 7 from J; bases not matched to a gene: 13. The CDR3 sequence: CASTTVGTSGIRNEQFF. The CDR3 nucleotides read TGTGCCAGCACCACAGTCGGGACTAGCGGGATAAGGAATGAGCAGTTCTTC.

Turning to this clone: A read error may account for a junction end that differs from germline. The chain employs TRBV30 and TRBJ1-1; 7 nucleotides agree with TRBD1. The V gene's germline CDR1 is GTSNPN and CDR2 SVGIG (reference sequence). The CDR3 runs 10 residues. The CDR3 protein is CAWSGQGGLF. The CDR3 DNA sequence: TGTGCCTGGAGTGGACAGGGAGGTCTCTTT.

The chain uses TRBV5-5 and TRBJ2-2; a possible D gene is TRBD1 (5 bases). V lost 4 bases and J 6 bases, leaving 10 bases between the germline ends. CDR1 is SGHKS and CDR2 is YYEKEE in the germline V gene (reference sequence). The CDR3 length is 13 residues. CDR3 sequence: CASSQQAAGELFF. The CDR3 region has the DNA TGTGCCAGCAGCCAACAGGCAGCCGGGGAGCTGTTTTTT. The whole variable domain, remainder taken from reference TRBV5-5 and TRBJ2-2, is DAGVTQSPTHLIKTRGQQVTLRCSPISGHKSVSWYQQVLGQGPQFIFQYYEKEERGRGNFPDRFSARQFPNYSSELNVNALLLGDSALYLCASSQQAAGELFFGEGSRLTVL.

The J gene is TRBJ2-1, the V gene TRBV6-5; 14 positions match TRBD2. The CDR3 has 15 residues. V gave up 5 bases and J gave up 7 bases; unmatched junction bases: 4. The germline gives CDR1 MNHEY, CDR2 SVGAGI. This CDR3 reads CASSRTSGRLNEQFF. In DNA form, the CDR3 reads TGTGCCAGCAGTCGGACTAGCGGGAGGTTAAATGAGCAGTTCTTC.

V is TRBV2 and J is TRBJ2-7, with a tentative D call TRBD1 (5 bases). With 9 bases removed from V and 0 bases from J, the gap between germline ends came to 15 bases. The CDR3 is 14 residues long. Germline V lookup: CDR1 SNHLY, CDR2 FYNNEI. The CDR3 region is CASSHRDSSYEQYF. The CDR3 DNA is TGTGCCAGTTCCCACCGAGACAGCTCCTACGAGCAGTACTTC.

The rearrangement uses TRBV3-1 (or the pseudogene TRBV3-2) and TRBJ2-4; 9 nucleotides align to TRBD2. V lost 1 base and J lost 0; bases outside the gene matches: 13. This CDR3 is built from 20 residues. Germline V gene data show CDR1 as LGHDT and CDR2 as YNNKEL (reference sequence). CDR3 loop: CASSQGVTGLALLAKNIQYF. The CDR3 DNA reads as TGTGCCAGCAGCCAAGGGGTAACGGGACTAGCTCTCCTAGCCAAAAACATTCAGTACTTC.

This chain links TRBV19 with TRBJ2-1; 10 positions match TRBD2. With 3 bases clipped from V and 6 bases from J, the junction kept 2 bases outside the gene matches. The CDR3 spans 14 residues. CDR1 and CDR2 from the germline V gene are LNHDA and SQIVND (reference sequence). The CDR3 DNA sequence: TGTGCCAGTAGTATTGCTAGCGGGAGCAATGAGCAGTTCTTC. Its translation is CASSIASGSNEQFF.

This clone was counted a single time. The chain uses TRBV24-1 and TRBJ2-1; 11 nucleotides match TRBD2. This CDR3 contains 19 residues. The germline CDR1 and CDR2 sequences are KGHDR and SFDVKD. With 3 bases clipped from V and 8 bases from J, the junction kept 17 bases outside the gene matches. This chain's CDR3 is CATSDGGASGRSPIYEQFF. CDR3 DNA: TGTGCCACCAGTGATGGGGGGGCTAGCGGGAGGTCCCCAATATATGAGCAGTTCTTC.

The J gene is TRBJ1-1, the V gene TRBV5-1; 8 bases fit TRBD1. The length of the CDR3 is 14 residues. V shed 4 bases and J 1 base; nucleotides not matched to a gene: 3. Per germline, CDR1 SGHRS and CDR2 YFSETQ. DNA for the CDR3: TGCGCCAGCAGCCCCGGGACAGGGAACACTGAAGCTTTCTTT. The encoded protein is CASSPGTGNTEAFF.

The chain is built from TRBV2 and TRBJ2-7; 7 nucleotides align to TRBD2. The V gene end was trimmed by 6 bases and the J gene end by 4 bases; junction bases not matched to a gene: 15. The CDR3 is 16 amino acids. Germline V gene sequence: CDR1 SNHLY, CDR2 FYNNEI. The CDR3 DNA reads TGTGCCAGCAGCCCAGGGAGCGGGGAGTCTCGGTACGAGCAGTACTTC. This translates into CASSPGSGESRYEQYF.

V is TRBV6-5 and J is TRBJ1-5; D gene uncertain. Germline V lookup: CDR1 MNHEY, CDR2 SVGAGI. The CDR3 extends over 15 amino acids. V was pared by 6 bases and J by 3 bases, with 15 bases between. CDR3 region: CASRPLEGYNQPQHF. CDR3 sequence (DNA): TGTGCCAGCAGGCCCCTGGAGGGATACAATCAGCCCCAGCATTTT.

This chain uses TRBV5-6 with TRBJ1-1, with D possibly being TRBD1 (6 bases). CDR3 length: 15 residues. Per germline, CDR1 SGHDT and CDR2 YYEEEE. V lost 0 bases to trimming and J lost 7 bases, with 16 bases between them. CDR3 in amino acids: CASSLVPGAVGEAFF. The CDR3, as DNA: TGTGCCAGCAGCTTGGTGCCGGGGGCGGTAGGTGAAGCTTTCTTT. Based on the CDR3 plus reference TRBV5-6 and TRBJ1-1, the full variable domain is DAGVTQSPTHLIKTRGQQVTLRCSPKSGHDTVSWYQQALGQGPQFIFQYYEEEERQRGNFPDRFSGHQFPNYSSELNVNALLLGDSALYLCASSLVPGAVGEAFFGQGTRLTVV.

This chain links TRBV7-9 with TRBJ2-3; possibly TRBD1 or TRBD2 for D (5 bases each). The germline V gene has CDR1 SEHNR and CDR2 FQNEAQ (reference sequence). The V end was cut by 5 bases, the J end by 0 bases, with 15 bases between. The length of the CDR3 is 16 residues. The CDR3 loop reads CASSPLQGESTDTQYF. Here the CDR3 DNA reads TGTGCCAGCAGCCCCCTTCAGGGAGAGAGCACAGATACGCAGTATTTT.

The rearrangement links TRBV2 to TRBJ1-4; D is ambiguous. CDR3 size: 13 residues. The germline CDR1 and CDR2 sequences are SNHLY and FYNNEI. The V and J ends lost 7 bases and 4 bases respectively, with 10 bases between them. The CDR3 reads CASKRDYNEKLFF. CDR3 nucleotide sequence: TGTGCCAGCAAACGCGACTATAATGAAAAACTGTTTTTT.

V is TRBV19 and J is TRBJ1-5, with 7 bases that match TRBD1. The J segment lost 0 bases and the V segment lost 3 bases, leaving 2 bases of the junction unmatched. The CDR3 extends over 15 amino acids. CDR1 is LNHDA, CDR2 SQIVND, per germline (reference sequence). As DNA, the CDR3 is TGTGCCAGTAGTATGGGACAGTATAGCAATCAGCCCCAGCATTTT. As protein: CASSMGQYSNQPQHF.

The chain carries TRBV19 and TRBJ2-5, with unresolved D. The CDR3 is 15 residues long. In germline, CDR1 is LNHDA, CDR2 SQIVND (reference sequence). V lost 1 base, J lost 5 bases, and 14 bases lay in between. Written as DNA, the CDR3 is TGTGCCAGTAGTATAGGGAAAGTACCGTCTGAGACCCAGTACTTC. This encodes CASSIGKVPSETQYF.

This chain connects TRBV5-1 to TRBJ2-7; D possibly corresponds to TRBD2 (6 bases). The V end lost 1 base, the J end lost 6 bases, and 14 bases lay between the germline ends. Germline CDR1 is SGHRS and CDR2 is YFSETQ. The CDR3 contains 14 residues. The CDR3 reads CASSLILSEGEQYF. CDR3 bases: TGCGCCAGCAGCTTGATCCTTTCGGAGGGCGAGCAGTACTTC.

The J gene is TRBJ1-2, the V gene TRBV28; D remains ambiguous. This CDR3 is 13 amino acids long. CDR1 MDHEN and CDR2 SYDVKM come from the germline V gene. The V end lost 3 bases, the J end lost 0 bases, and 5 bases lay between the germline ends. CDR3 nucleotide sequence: TGTGCCAGCAGTTTTTCTACTAACTATGGCTACACCTTC. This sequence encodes CASSFSTNYGYTF.